This entry lists 21 T cell receptor beta chains sequenced from one sample in a study of molecular identifiers for immune sequencing clone quantification (dated by TCRdb to the late 2010s). The library came from PCR. TCRdb records Illumina HiSeq 4000 as the sequencer. TCRdb reran the public reads through fastp at Q25 and MiXCR, keeping productive beta chains. Rows merge per CDR3 protein into single entries with the most common DNA and genes. Counted in this sample were 68,000 or so distinct CDR3 sequences; about 17% of them appeared once. 1.3% to 1.5% of the sample belongs to the ten largest clones. Sample: naive CD8+ T cells from blood, with Jurkat cell RNA spiked in. This specimen's cell subset or site label, per the study, means: FACS-sorted CD8+CD4-CCR7+CD45RA+ naive T cells. These receptors all stem from a human donor in good health. Some libraries in this study had Jurkat cell RNA spiked in.

This clonotype was observed at least ten times. The chain has TRBV27 and TRBJ2-7, with 9 bases aligning to TRBD2. Germline CDR1 MNHEY, CDR2 SMNVEV (reference sequence). The CDR3 covers 14 residues. Trimming at V came to 3 bases and at J to 6 bases, leaving 6 bases not matched to a gene. The CDR3 DNA follows: TGTGCCAGCAGTTTTGCGGGAGGGCCTATCGAGCAGTACTTC. This encodes CASSFAGGPIEQYF.

By proportion, this clonotype is medium-sized. The chain is built from TRBV7-2 and TRBJ2-7; TRBD2 aligns across 9 bases. The length of the CDR3 is 15 residues. The J segment lost 2 bases and the V segment lost 3 bases, leaving 5 bases of the junction unmatched. Germline-derived CDR1 and CDR2 are SGHTA and FQGNSA. The CDR3 sequence is CASSFPGTSTYEQYF. For the CDR3, the DNA is TGTGCCAGCAGCTTTCCCGGGACTAGCACCTACGAGCAGTACTTC.

The chain is built from TRBV27 and TRBJ2-2; TRBD2 agrees at 7 bases. Germline trimming cut 6 bases from V and 5 bases from J; bases unmatched to any gene: 9. The CDR3 consists of 15 residues. Germline V gene data show CDR1 as MNHEY and CDR2 as SMNVEV (reference sequence). CDR3 sequence: CASRAGLVKTGELFF. The CDR3 DNA reads as TGTGCCAGCAGAGCGGGACTTGTGAAAACCGGGGAGCTGTTTTTT.

The sample holds many counts of this clonotype. The chain joins TRBV10-2 to TRBJ2-1; 12 bases match TRBD2. This CDR3 region has 19 residues. Germline CDR1 and CDR2: WSHSY and SAAADI. The trim removed 6 bases at V and 2 bases at J, leaving 14 bases unmatched. The CDR3 spells CASRIGTSGPVEAYNEQFF. The CDR3 nucleotides read TGCGCCAGCAGGATAGGGACTAGCGGGCCGGTAGAAGCCTACAATGAGCAGTTCTTC.

This clonotype came up many times. V usage is TRBV7-6 and J usage is TRBJ2-5, with unresolved D. Germline V CDR1 and CDR2: SGHVS, FNYEAQ. V was trimmed by 1 base and J by 0 bases, leaving 9 bases between them. The CDR3 has 15 amino acids. CDR3: CASSLEGSYQETQYF. For the CDR3, the DNA is TGTGCCAGCAGCTTAGAGGGCAGCTACCAAGAGACCCAGTACTTC.

This clonotype showed up many times. This rearrangement joins TRBV27 to TRBJ2-3; 9 nucleotides match TRBD1. With V trimmed by 7 bases and J by 1 base, 6 bases remained unmatched. The germline V gene encodes CDR1 MNHEY and CDR2 SMNVEV (reference sequence). The CDR3 runs 15 residues. CDR3 residues: CASNRQGGGTDTQYF. Here the CDR3 DNA reads TGTGCCAGCAATCGACAGGGGGGAGGCACAGATACGCAGTATTTT.

The rearrangement joins TRBV27 to TRBJ2-7; 7 bases agree with TRBD1. The CDR3 runs to 13 residues. From germline, CDR1 is MNHEY and CDR2 SMNVEV (reference sequence). The junction had 4 bases not matched to a gene; V was cut back by 6 bases and J by 2 bases. The CDR3 bases are TGTGCCAGCAGCCGGACAGGTACCTACGAGCAGTACTTC. This translates into CASSRTGTYEQYF.

This clonotype showed up just once. This sequence may be a read error, since a much larger clone differs from it by one base. The chain carries TRBV6-2 or TRBV6-3 and TRBJ2-1; the D gene is possibly TRBD2 (6 bases). The tail of the sequence fits TRBJ2-7 better, so the J call may be wrong. From germline, CDR1 is MNHEY and CDR2 SVGEGT. CDR3 length: 14 amino acids. CDR3 residues: CASSYLGLYNEQYF. The CDR3 DNA follows: TGTGCCAGCAGTTACTTGGGACTCTACAATGAGCAGTACTTC.

The table lists this clonotype with a count of one. A much larger clone lies one base from this, so it may be a read error. Without the conserved terminal phenylalanine or tryptophan, this CDR3 likely stems from a read error. This chain uses TRBV6-5 with TRBJ1-6; no clear D gene. CDR1 MNHEY and CDR2 SVGAGI come from the germline V gene. V was trimmed by 6 bases and J by 3 bases, leaving 9 bases between them. The CDR3 is 14 amino acids. The CDR3 sequence is CASRTGLYNSPLHS. The CDR3 DNA sequence: TGTGCCAGCAGGACGGGCCTCTATAATTCACCCCTCCACTCT.

This clonotype was observed a few times. This chain uses TRBV7-9 with TRBJ1-1, with D unclear. Trimming removed 5 bases from V and 0 bases from J, with 7 bases in between. The CDR3 sequence is 13 residues long. CDR1 is SEHNR, CDR2 FQNEAQ, per germline (reference sequence). CDR3 nucleotide sequence: TGTGCCAGCAGCGCTACGATGAACACTGAAGCTTTCTTT. It translates to CASSATMNTEAFF.

The rearrangement joins TRBV24-1 to TRBJ2-1; perhaps D is TRBD1 or TRBD2 (5 bases each). CDR3 size: 14 residues. CDR1 and CDR2 (germline): KGHDR, SFDVKD. V gave up 7 bases and J gave up 15 bases, with 24 bases separating them. CDR3 DNA: TGTGCCACCAGCCCAACACCCCCCGGGGCAGCTTGGTTCTTC. It encodes CATSPTPPGAAWFF.

This clonotype was seen a handful of times. The rearrangement joins TRBV4-1 to TRBJ1-2; the D gene is possibly TRBD1 (6 bases). Germline V CDR1 and CDR2: MGHRA, YSYEKL. V was trimmed by 4 bases and J by 3 bases, leaving 15 bases between them. The CDR3 length is 15 residues. Written as DNA, the CDR3 is TGCGCCAGCAGCCCGAGTAGTACAGGGCACTATGGCTACACCTTC. Translated: CASSPSSTGHYGYTF.

Only a few counts were recorded for this clonotype. The chain links TRBV6-2 or TRBV6-3 to TRBJ2-7; the D is unclear. Germline CDR1 MNHEY, CDR2 SVGEGT. Trimming left V 0 bases short and J 2 bases short, with 11 bases between. This CDR3 contains 15 residues. This chain's CDR3 is CASSYSMGLAYEQYF. Written as DNA, the CDR3 is TGTGCCAGCAGTTACTCGATGGGGTTAGCCTACGAGCAGTACTTC.

This clonotype was seen ten or more times. This chain uses TRBV7-9 with TRBJ2-7; 8 nucleotides align to TRBD2. Germline lookup yields CDR1 SEHNR and CDR2 FQNEAQ (reference sequence). The CDR3 is made up of 18 amino acids. J was trimmed by 0 bases and V by 4 bases; bases with no gene match: 14. The CDR3 spells CASSSTGTRALSSYEQYF. The CDR3 DNA reads as TGTGCCAGCAGCTCAACCGGGACTAGGGCTTTGAGCTCCTACGAGCAGTACTTC.

J is TRBJ2-5 and V is TRBV21-1; the D call TRBD1 from the table was never checked on the DNA. TRBV21-1 constitutes a pseudogene. This CDR3 has 16 amino acids. The CDR3 protein is CASSKATPVVGETQYF. The CDR3 coding sequence is TGTGCCAGCAGCAAAGCTACCCCGGTTGTAGGGGAGACCCAGTACTTC.

This clonotype has at least ten counts. This chain links TRBV29-1 with TRBJ1-2; weak D call: TRBD1 (5 bases). Germline CDR1 and CDR2: SQVTM and ANQGSEA. The CDR3 totals 13 residues. The V and J ends lost 4 bases and 3 bases respectively, with 12 bases between them. The CDR3 coding sequence is TGCAGCGTTGTCGCGGACAATCACTATGGCTACACCTTC. Encoded protein: CSVVADNHYGYTF.

Details on this clonotype: A much larger clone differs by one base, so this may be a read error. The chain uses TRBV10-3 and TRBJ2-7, with 9 bases identical to TRBD2. Germline-derived CDR1 and CDR2 are ENHRY and SYGVKD. J was trimmed by 5 bases and V by 10 bases; bases with no gene match: 12. This CDR3 spans 14 amino acids. CDR3 sequence reads: CARRGGVPPHEQYF. CDR3 DNA: TGTGCCAGGCGGGGGGGTGTTCCCCCCCACGAGCAGTACTTC.

About this clonotype itself: At one end, the junction sequence differs from germline, possibly due to a read error. The chain carries TRBV4-2 and TRBJ2-7; TRBD2 might be the D (6 bases). The CDR3 totals 14 residues. Per germline, CDR1 LGHNA and CDR2 YNFKEQ. DNA for the CDR3: TGTGCCGGCAGCCAAGATCGCGGGACCTACGGGCAGTACTTC. Encoded protein: CAGSQDRGTYGQYF.

Note on this clonotype: A much larger clone lies one base from this, so it may be a read error. V gene TRBV7-6 combines with J gene TRBJ2-7; TRBD1 aligns across 7 bases. This CDR3 is 14 amino acids long. Losses at the gene ends were 4 bases for V and 3 bases for J; bases not matched to a gene: 6. CDR1 SGHVS and CDR2 FNYEAQ come from the germline V gene. The CDR3 sequence is CASSYRDSVYEQYF. CDR3 coding DNA: TGTGCCAGCAGCTACCGGGACAGTGTCTACGAGCAGTACTTC.

This clonotype was seen repeatedly, ten times or more. V and J are TRBV7-2 and TRBJ2-7, with 7 nucleotides matching TRBD2. The length of the CDR3 is 14 residues. Germline V gene lookup returns CDR1 SGHTA and CDR2 FQGNSA. With 6 bases clipped from V and 4 bases from J, the junction kept 9 bases outside the gene matches. Here the CDR3 reads CASSWGDYQYEQYF. Written as DNA, the CDR3 is TGTGCCAGCAGTTGGGGGGACTACCAGTACGAGCAGTACTTC.

This clonotype has ten or more counts. This chain joins TRBV7-9 and TRBJ1-2; no clear D. V dropped 2 bases and J dropped 2 bases, with 27 bases sitting between them. The germline gives CDR1 SEHNR, CDR2 FQNEAQ (reference sequence). This CDR3 is 20 amino acids long. The DNA of the CDR3 is TGTGCCAGCAGCTTACCAATCGGACTGAGGAATCCTCAGTCGAACTATGGCTACACCTTC. The encoded protein is CASSLPIGLRNPQSNYGYTF.